These T cell receptor beta chains were read from a single sample in a study of human thymus T cells. Assay used: immunoSEQ multiplex PCR; TCRdb lists only in-frame clones, some missing. The sample contains around 45,000 clones, 95% of which appear only once. Sequencing was performed on blood. The receptors derive from a girl in the first two years of life with a congenital heart defect but otherwise immunologically healthy. Each CDR3 is given without its conserved first and last residue.

j_call	v_call	cdr3_aa
TRBJ2-1	TRBV11-3	ASSAGERSPYNEQF
TRBJ2-5	TRBV5-1	ASSPGRVETQY
TRBJ1-5	TRBV10-3	AINRGGLNQPQH
TRBJ2-1	TRBV30	AWRGNGRSGQF
TRBJ2-1	TRBV5-6	ASSFSSRPIYNEQF
TRBJ2-1	TRBV30	AWRRAYRYPPSSYNEQF
TRBJ2-3	TRBV18	ASSLSLAGTTDTQY
TRBJ2-1	TRBV21-1	ASMQTSGRAVEQF
TRBJ2-5	TRBV20-1	SARWETQY
TRBJ1-1	TRBV7-9	ASSLVAVGNTEAF
TRBJ2-1	TRBV7-9	ASFRTGRAGEQF
TRBJ2-2	TRBV5-6	ASSLSAGVATGELF
TRBJ1-5	TRBV28	ASSLNQPQH
TRBJ2-7	TRBV5-4	ASSFEGTVWQY